One sample yielded the 29 T cell receptor beta chains listed below, sequenced in a study of blood T cell repertoires in COVID-19. Libraries were prepared by immunoSEQ multiplex PCR; TCRdb keeps only in-frame clonotypes and omits some of them. The sample has around 250,000 clones, approximately 82% seen once; the top ten hold less than 4%. The sequenced sample was peripheral blood. The receptors were sampled from a young woman with acute or convalescent COVID-19.

A few counts support this clone. This chain uses TRBV5-1 with TRBJ1-1; D may be TRBD1 (5 bases). Trimming removed 1 base from V and 4 bases from J, with 14 bases in between. Germline V gives CDR1 SGHRS, CDR2 YFSETQ. CDR3 size: 15 residues. DNA of the CDR3: TGCGCCAGCAGCTTGTGGAGGGGCACGGGCACTGAAGCTTTCTTT. Protein sequence: CASSLWRGTGTEAFF.

J is TRBJ2-1 and V is TRBV9; D not resolved. CDR1 and CDR2 from the germline V gene are SGDLS and YYNGEE. Trimming shortened V by 0 bases and J by 0 bases, and 7 bases separated the two germline ends. The CDR3 contains 15 residues. Here the CDR3 DNA reads TGTGCCAGCAGCGTAGCAGCGAGCTCCTACAATGAGCAGTTCTTC. Translation gives CASSVAASSYNEQFF.

The chain employs TRBV6-6 and TRBJ1-1; a possible D gene is TRBD1 (6 bases). CDR3 size: 11 residues. V lost 9 bases to trimming and J lost 8 bases, with 13 bases between them. CDR1 is MNHNY, CDR2 SVGAGI, per germline (reference sequence). The CDR3 DNA reads as TGTGCCAGTCACCGGGACAAGGAAGCTTTCTTT. This translates into CASHRDKEAFF.

The genes are TRBV7-2 and TRBJ2-4, with a possible D match to TRBD1 (5 bases). The CDR3 is 16 amino acids. Germline V CDR1 and CDR2: SGHTA, FQGNSA. V lost 5 bases, J lost 0 bases, and 14 bases lay in between. Here the CDR3 DNA reads TGTGCCAGCAGCGTTGACAGAGCACTAGCCAAAAACATTCAGTACTTC. Translated, it gives CASSVDRALAKNIQYF.

This chain links TRBV27 with TRBJ1-4; 12 bases map to TRBD1. Germline V gene lookup returns CDR1 MNHEY and CDR2 SMNVEV (reference sequence). V shed 1 base, J shed 7 bases, and the junction held 7 bases outside the gene matches. This CDR3 contains 17 residues. The CDR3 region is CASSLLGQGARGEKLFF. Here the CDR3 DNA reads TGTGCCAGCAGTTTATTGGGACAGGGGGCGCGGGGTGAAAAACTGTTTTTT. Looking up the rest from reference TRBV27 and TRBJ1-4 gives the full variable domain: EAQVTQNPRYLITVTGKKLTVTCSQNMNHEYMSWYRQDPGLGLRQIYYSMNVEVTDKGDVPEGYKVSRKEKRNFPLILESPSPNQTSLYFCASSLLGQGARGEKLFFGSGTQLSVL.

This clone was observed a handful of times. The rearrangement links TRBV27 to TRBJ2-7; 12 bases are shared with TRBD2. Looked up from germline, CDR1 is MNHEY and CDR2 is SMNVEV (reference sequence). J was trimmed by 2 bases and V by 5 bases; bases with no gene match: 10. The CDR3 is 17 residues long. The CDR3 spells CASSTTSGSAFPYEQYF. The CDR3 DNA reads TGTGCCAGCAGTACGACTAGCGGGAGTGCGTTTCCCTACGAGCAGTACTTC.

This clone has more than one count but fewer than ten. V is TRBV3-1 (or the pseudogene TRBV3-2) and J is TRBJ2-6; perhaps TRBD2 as D (6 bases). CDR1 is LGHDT and CDR2 is YNNKEL in the germline V gene (reference sequence). The V and J ends lost 4 bases and 0 bases respectively, with 7 bases between them. The CDR3 extends over 15 amino acids. The CDR3 region has the DNA TGTGCCAGCAGCCTGCGGGGCTCTGGGGCCAACGTCCTGACTTTC. Amino acids: CASSLRGSGANVLTF.

The CDR3 loop is CAWSSLTGSEQYF. The DNA for the CDR3 is TGTGCCTGGAGTTCCCTCACCGGTAGCGAGCAGTACTTC. The chain carries TRBV30 and TRBJ2-7; D ambiguous. From germline, CDR1 is GTSNPN and CDR2 SVGIG (reference sequence). There are 13 residues in the CDR3. Deletions cut 2 bases from V and 6 bases from J, with 14 bases between.

The rearrangement links TRBV4-3 to TRBJ2-6; unclear D gene. Germline CDR1 LGHNA, CDR2 YSLEER. V was shortened by 4 bases and J by 3 bases, with 19 bases between the two germline ends. The CDR3 is 18 amino acids. CDR3 nucleotide sequence: TGCGCCAGCAGCCGAACTTCTTTCCTAGGTGGTGGGGCCAACGTCCTGACTTTC. This sequence encodes CASSRTSFLGGGANVLTF.

The chain links TRBV11-2 to TRBJ2-3; 7 bases match TRBD1. Germline V CDR1 and CDR2: SGHAT, FQNNGV. This CDR3 has 15 amino acids. The V and J ends lost 3 bases and 8 bases, in that order; junction bases with no gene match: 11. The CDR3, as DNA: TGTGCCAGCAGCTTGGCCACAGGGGTAGTAGGTACGCAGTATTTT. Translation gives CASSLATGVVGTQYF.

The gene calls are TRBV28 and TRBJ1-3; TRBD1 is a possible D gene (6 bases). Germline CDR1 is MDHEN and CDR2 is SYDVKM. The CDR3 contains 15 residues. V dropped 6 bases and J dropped 4 bases, with 16 bases sitting between them. The CDR3 loop reads CASRLGGVFGNTIYF. Written as DNA, the CDR3 is TGTGCCAGCAGGCTAGGGGGGGTGTTCGGAAACACCATATATTTT.

The chain is built from TRBV6-4 and TRBJ2-3, with D possibly TRBD1 on 6 matching bases. Trimming pared 6 bases from V and 2 bases from J, leaving 18 bases between. Per germline, CDR1 MRHNA and CDR2 SNTAGT. The CDR3 length is 16 residues. CDR3 sequence (DNA): TGTGCCAGCAGCCCAGGGGCCACAAGGATCACAGATACGCAGTATTTT. Its protein is CASSPGATRITDTQYF.

CDR3 sequence reads: CASSLGIAGVTYTDTQYF. The CDR3, as DNA: TGTGCCAGCAGCTTGGGTATAGCGGGAGTAACTTATACAGATACGCAGTATTTT. The J gene is TRBJ2-3, the V gene TRBV5-8; 9 nucleotides line up with TRBD2. Trimming removed 0 bases from V and 3 bases from J; junction bases left unmatched: 11. Germline CDR1 is SGHTS and CDR2 is YDEGEE. The length of the CDR3 is 18 residues.

CDR3 DNA sequence: TGTGCCAGCAGTTACTCGCAGGGTCCCTACGAGCAGTACTTC. This codes for CASSYSQGPYEQYF. The V and J genes are TRBV6-5 and TRBJ2-7; a weak D match, TRBD1 (5 bases). V lost 0 bases, J lost 2 bases, and 8 bases lay in between. Germline CDR1 is MNHEY and CDR2 is SVGAGI. The CDR3 loop spans 14 amino acids.

The genes are TRBV3-1 (or the pseudogene TRBV3-2) and TRBJ1-4, with TRBD1 matching over 8 bases. Germline V lookup: CDR1 LGHDT, CDR2 YNNKEL (reference sequence). There are 15 residues in the CDR3. J was trimmed by 8 bases and V by 2 bases; bases with no gene match: 7. The CDR3 reads CASSQKDRACEKLFF. The CDR3 DNA is TGTGCCAGCAGCCAAAAGGACAGGGCTTGCGAAAAACTGTTTTTT.

This clone appeared a few times. The chain links TRBV20-1 to TRBJ2-5; TRBD1 is a possible D gene (6 bases). V shed 3 bases and J shed 14 bases, with 16 bases lying between them. The CDR3 sequence is 11 residues long. Germline CDR1 and CDR2: DFQATT and SNEGSKA (reference sequence). CDR3 amino acids: CSASRWDTHYF. As DNA, the CDR3 is TGCAGTGCTAGTAGATGGGACACTCATTACTTC.

The chain joins TRBV11-2 to TRBJ2-7, with 10 nucleotides matching TRBD1. Germline CDR1 is SGHAT and CDR2 is FQNNGV. The CDR3 totals 15 residues. V lost 7 bases and J lost 4; bases outside the gene matches: 10. As DNA, the CDR3 is TGTGCCAGCACCCTGTCCTCGGGACAGGGGTACGAGCAGTACTTC. It translates to CASTLSSGQGYEQYF.

A note on this clone: Other DNA sequences in the sample encode the same CDR3. The chain carries TRBV19 and TRBJ2-7, with D tentatively TRBD1 (5 bases). CDR3 length equals 13 residues. Trimming cost V 3 bases and J 3 bases, with 9 bases left between them. Germline loops: CDR1 LNHDA, CDR2 SQIVND (reference sequence). CDR3 bases: TGTGCCAGTAGTATCGGGCAGGGCTACGAGCAGTACTTC. Its translation: CASSIGQGYEQYF.

The chain is built from TRBV27 and TRBJ2-7; 9 bases fit TRBD2. Unmatched junction bases numbered 7, after V lost 6 bases and J lost 1 base. CDR1 and CDR2 (germline): MNHEY, SMNVEV (reference sequence). This CDR3 has 15 amino acids. The CDR3 DNA sequence: TGTGCCAGCAGGCTAGCGGGATTTAGGTCCTACGAGCAGTACTTC. This codes for CASRLAGFRSYEQYF.

This clone was recorded a few times. V gene TRBV6-4 combines with J gene TRBJ2-3; 9 positions agree with TRBD2. The CDR3 runs 15 residues. Trimming removed 3 bases from V and 4 bases from J; junction bases left unmatched: 5. Germline V lookup: CDR1 MRHNA, CDR2 SNTAGT. The CDR3 DNA reads TGTGCCAGCAGTGAAGAGACTAGCGGCCCAGATACGCAGTATTTT. Its protein is CASSEETSGPDTQYF.

The chain is built from TRBV29-1 and TRBJ1-2; TRBD1 matches at 7 bases. CDR1 is SQVTM, CDR2 ANQGSEA, per germline. V was clipped by 7 bases and J by 9 bases; unmatched bases: 11. The CDR3 is 12 residues long. The CDR3 DNA is TGCAGCGGGTTGGGACAGATGGATAGCTACACCTTC. This translates into CSGLGQMDSYTF.

J is TRBJ2-3 and V is TRBV4-2, with TRBD2 as a possible D gene (5 bases). The germline V gene encodes CDR1 LGHNA and CDR2 YNFKEQ. This CDR3 is built from 16 residues. Trimming removed 0 bases from V and 4 bases from J, with 14 bases in between. CDR3: CASSQDIGSRADTQYF. CDR3 bases: TGTGCCAGCAGCCAAGATATTGGGTCGCGGGCAGATACGCAGTATTTT.

The V gene is TRBV19, the J gene TRBJ1-1; 8 bases fit TRBD1. With V trimmed by 0 bases and J by 10 bases, 13 bases remained unmatched. Germline V gene sequence: CDR1 LNHDA, CDR2 SQIVND (reference sequence). The CDR3 runs 16 residues. The CDR3 spells CASSIERGQEIRRAFF. DNA of the CDR3: TGTGCCAGTAGTATAGAAAGGGGACAGGAAATACGGCGAGCTTTCTTT.

At least ten counts were recorded for this clone. This sequence joins TRBV4-3 and TRBJ1-3, with 8 bases lining up with TRBD1. V was clipped by 0 bases and J by 5 bases; unmatched bases: 9. CDR1 and CDR2 (germline): LGHNA, YSLEER. This CDR3 is 17 amino acids long. CDR3 DNA: TGCGCCAGCAGCCAAGAAATTGTAGGACAGGGTAGAAACACCATATATTTT. Amino acids: CASSQEIVGQGRNTIYF.

The chain combines TRBV5-4 with TRBJ2-3, with D maybe TRBD2 (5 bases). The germline V gene has CDR1 SGHNT and CDR2 YYREEE (reference sequence). V gave up 0 bases and J gave up 6 bases, with 11 bases separating them. The CDR3 consists of 14 residues. The CDR3 coding sequence is TGTGCCAGCAGCTTGGAAAGCGGTAGCGATACGCAGTATTTT. Encoded protein: CASSLESGSDTQYF.

The V gene is TRBV12-3 or TRBV12-4, the J gene TRBJ2-7; 9 nucleotides align to TRBD1. The CDR3 runs 13 residues. With V trimmed by 3 bases and J by 3 bases, 0 bases remained unmatched. The CDR3 coding sequence is TGTGCCAGCAGTTTGGGACAGGGCTACGAGCAGTACTTC. This translates into CASSLGQGYEQYF.

This sequence joins TRBV5-1 and TRBJ2-7, with D perhaps TRBD1 (6 bases). This CDR3 comprises 16 residues. The germline V gene encodes CDR1 SGHRS and CDR2 YFSETQ. V was shortened by 0 bases and J by 2 bases, with 15 bases between the two germline ends. CDR3 bases: TGCGCCAGCAGCTTGGCGAGGACAGCTAACGCCTACGAGCAGTACTTC. Protein sequence: CASSLARTANAYEQYF. The entire variable domain, with the rest obtained from reference TRBV5-1 and TRBJ2-7, is as follows: KAGVTQTPRYLIKTRGQQVTLSCSPISGHRSVSWYQQTPGQGLQFLFEYFSETQRNKGNFPGRFSGRQFSNSRSEMNVSTLELGDSALYLCASSLARTANAYEQYFGPGTRLTVT.

This clone was recorded only once. The genes are TRBV7-2 and TRBJ2-7; 9 nucleotides agree with TRBD2. This CDR3 spans 13 amino acids. Per the germline V gene, CDR1 is SGHTA and CDR2 is FQGNSA. V gave up 2 bases and J gave up 6 bases; unmatched junction bases: 2. The CDR3 bases are TGTGCCAGCAGCTTAATTAGCGGGAGCGAGCAGTACTTC. Its protein is CASSLISGSEQYF.

The rearrangement joins TRBV4-3 to TRBJ2-1; 9 positions match TRBD1. This CDR3 comprises 17 residues. Looked up from germline, CDR1 is LGHNA and CDR2 is YSLEER. V lost 0 bases and J lost 7; bases outside the gene matches: 10. CDR3 protein: CASSQEIGQGPFNEQFF. CDR3 in DNA: TGCGCCAGCAGCCAAGAAATTGGACAGGGGCCCTTTAATGAGCAGTTCTTC.